Here is one T cell receptor beta chain with its context. The CDR3 has 16 amino acids. This sample was included in a study of cytomegalovirus exposure and HLA in healthy donors. As for the study in general: Out of 170 million or so T cells, an earlier analysis found fewer than 140 million unique TCR beta sequences in total.

PCR primers comprised 60 Vbeta and 13 Jbeta primers. The protocol was immunoSEQ multiplex PCR, while the TCRdb copy is restricted to in-frame clones and leaves out a portion. The sample consists of some 200,000 clones, approximately 79% of them appearing once. Sequencing was performed on PBMCs. The source of this sequence is a girl aged 2-15 years in good health and CMV-seronegative. The rearrangement uses TRBV21-1 and TRBJ1-5. TRBV21-1 is labeled a pseudogene. CDR3 residues: CASSKGGGKDIQPQHF. CDR3 nucleotide sequence: TGTGCCAGCAGCAAAGGGGGAGGTAAGGATATTCAGCCCCAGCATTTT.